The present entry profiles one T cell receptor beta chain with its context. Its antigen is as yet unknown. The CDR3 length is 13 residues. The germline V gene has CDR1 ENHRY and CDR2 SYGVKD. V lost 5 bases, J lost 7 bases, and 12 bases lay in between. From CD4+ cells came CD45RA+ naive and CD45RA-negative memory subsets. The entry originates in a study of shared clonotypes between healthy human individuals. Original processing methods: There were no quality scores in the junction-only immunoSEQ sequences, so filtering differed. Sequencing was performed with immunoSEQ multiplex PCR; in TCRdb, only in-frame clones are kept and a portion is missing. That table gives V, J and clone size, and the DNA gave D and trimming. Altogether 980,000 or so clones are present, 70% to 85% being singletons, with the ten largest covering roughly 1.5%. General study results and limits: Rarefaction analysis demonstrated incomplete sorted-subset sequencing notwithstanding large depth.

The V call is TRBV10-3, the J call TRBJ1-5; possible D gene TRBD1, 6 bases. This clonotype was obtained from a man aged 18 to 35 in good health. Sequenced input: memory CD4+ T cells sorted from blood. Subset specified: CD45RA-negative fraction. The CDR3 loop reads CAISLDRTQPQHF. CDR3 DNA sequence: TGTGCCATCAGTTTGGACAGAACCCAGCCCCAGCATTTT.